This paragraph reports one TCR beta chain. Its antigen is not known. This sample is drawn from a study of PD-1 blockade in classical Hodgkin lymphoma. Described time point: newly diagnosed, previously untreated cHL patient sample. CD8+ T cell isolation from thawed PBMCs was performed by magnetic negative selection. Findings of the study overall: The study reported lower baseline TCR diversity in newly diagnosed patients than in healthy donors.

CDR1 is LNHNV, CDR2 YYDKDF, per germline (reference sequence). CDR3 size: 16 residues. Trimming took 5 bases from V and 7 from J; bases not matched to a gene: 12. Produced via immunoSEQ multiplex PCR; TCRdb's table is partial and in-frame only. The sample has about 5,000 clones, roughly nine tenths seen once. This receptor was obtained from a human donor with classical Hodgkin lymphoma. The chain has TRBV15 and TRBJ2-2, with 8 bases that match TRBD1. The sample comprised CD8+ T cells from blood. The CDR3 here is CATSSPGQGPSGELFF. CDR3 bases: TGTGCCACCAGCTCACCCGGACAGGGCCCAAGCGGGGAGCTGTTTTTT.